This T cell receptor beta chain appears in the sequencing data of a study of cytomegalovirus exposure and HLA in healthy donors. V gave up 0 bases and J gave up 8 bases, with 9 bases separating them. Germline V lookup: CDR1 SGHRS, CDR2 YFSETQ. The CDR3 runs to 14 residues. With 60 Vbeta and 13 Jbeta primers, the PCR was carried out. Sequencing was performed with immunoSEQ multiplex PCR; in TCRdb, only in-frame clones are kept and a portion is missing. The sample holds 150,000 to 200,000 clones; around 85% are singletons and the top ten take around 4%. The TCR originated in a middle-aged man in good health and CMV-seronegative. The chain links TRBV5-1 to TRBJ1-6; D remains ambiguous. The sequencing sample was made of PBMCs. CDR3 nucleotides: TGCGCCAGCAGCTTGGGAAACGGGGATTCACCCCTCCACTTT. This translates into CASSLGNGDSPLHF.